The text below deals with one T cell receptor beta chain. As yet, its antigen is unknown. Though probably carrying unrecorded immune exposures, donors were nominally healthy at sampling. The source of the sample is a study of cytomegalovirus exposure and HLA in healthy donors. Study-level results: Indistinguishable V segments, including TRBV6-2 and TRBV6-3, were excluded. In a later analysis, V- and J-gene trimming of beta chains associated with a DCLRE1C missense variant, replicated independently. High sensitivity and specificity were reportedly achieved when the classifier diagnosed cytomegalovirus status.

Primers included in the PCR were 60 Vbeta and 13 Jbeta primers. The repertoire was sequenced with immunoSEQ multiplex PCR; TCRdb's copy has only in-frame clones and lacks some. The sample gives about 190,000 clones, 77% of which show up once; 2.1% is in the top ten. The CDR3 is 16 amino acids. Germline V CDR1 and CDR2: LGHNA, YSLEER. The V gene end was trimmed by 4 bases and the J gene end by 4 bases; junction bases not matched to a gene: 8. Sequencing was performed on PBMCs. This sequence originates from a young woman in good health and CMV-seropositive. The chain is built from TRBV4-3 and TRBJ2-1, with 9 bases lining up with TRBD2. Here the CDR3 reads CASSRVAGGLYNEQFF. In DNA form, the CDR3 reads TGCGCCAGCAGCCGCGTGGCGGGAGGGCTGTACAATGAGCAGTTCTTC.